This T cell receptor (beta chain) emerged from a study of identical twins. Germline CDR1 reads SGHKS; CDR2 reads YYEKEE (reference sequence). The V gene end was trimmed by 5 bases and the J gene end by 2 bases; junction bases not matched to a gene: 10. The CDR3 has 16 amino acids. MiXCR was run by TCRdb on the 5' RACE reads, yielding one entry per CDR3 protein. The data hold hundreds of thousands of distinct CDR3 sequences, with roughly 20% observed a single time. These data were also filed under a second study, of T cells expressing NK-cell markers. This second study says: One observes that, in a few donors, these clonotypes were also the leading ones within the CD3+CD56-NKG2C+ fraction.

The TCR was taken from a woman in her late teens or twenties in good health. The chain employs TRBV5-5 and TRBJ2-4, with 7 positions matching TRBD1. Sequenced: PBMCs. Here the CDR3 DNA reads TGTGCCAGCAGGAGGCGACAGGGAATAACCAAAAACATTCAGTACTTC. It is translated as CASRRRQGITKNIQYF.